This T cell receptor (beta chain) was recovered during a study of Ad26.COV2.S vaccination and SARS-CoV-2 variants. Study in general: Vaccine-arm donor from the placebo-controlled COV1001 Ad26.COV2.S trial. Donor got 5x10^10 or 1x10^11 viral particles of Ad26.COV2.S.

The treatment is: over 15 received Ad26.COV2.S at low or high dose, single or two shots; 5 received placebo; per-sample allocation not given. After the first vaccine or placebo injection, samples were drawn on day 63. Boston hosted the donor, who was an adult aged 18-55 years. Participants' vaccine, an Ad26 vector, delivered Wuhan-strain SARS-CoV-2 spike. Method: immunoSEQ multiplex PCR; TCRdb's copy keeps in-frame clones and lacks some. The repertoire holds about 470,000 clones, with roughly 88% as singletons. V was pared by 2 bases and J by 4 bases, with 1 base of the junction left unmatched. Germline-derived CDR1 and CDR2 are SGHTA and FQGNSA. This CDR3 has 15 amino acids. As regards this clone: This sample includes further DNA sequences coding for the same CDR3.

The sequencing here drew on peripheral blood, taken in a trial of Ad26.COV2.S vaccine versus placebo. This receptor was taken from a person aged 18 to 65 who received the Ad26.COV2.S COVID-19 vaccine or a placebo. The chain carries TRBV7-2 and TRBJ2-7, with 14 nucleotides matching TRBD2. The CDR3 region has the DNA TGTGCCAGCAGCTTACGACTAGCGGGAGGGTACGAGCAGTACTTC. Translating gives CASSLRLAGGYEQYF.